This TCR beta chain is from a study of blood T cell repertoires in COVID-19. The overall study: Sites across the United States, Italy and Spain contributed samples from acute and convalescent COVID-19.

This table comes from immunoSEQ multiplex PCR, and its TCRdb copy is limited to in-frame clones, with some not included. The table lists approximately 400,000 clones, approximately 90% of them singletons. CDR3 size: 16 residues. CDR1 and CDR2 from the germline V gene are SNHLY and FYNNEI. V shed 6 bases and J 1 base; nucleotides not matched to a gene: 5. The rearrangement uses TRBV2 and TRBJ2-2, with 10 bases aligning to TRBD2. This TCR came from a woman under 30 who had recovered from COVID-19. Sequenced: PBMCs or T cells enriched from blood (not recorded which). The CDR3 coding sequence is TGTGCCAGCAGCCTCAGACTAGCGGGGAACACCGGGGAGCTGTTTTTT. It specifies CASSLRLAGNTGELFF.